The clone carrying this T cell receptor (beta chain) was picked up a small number of times. Its antigen is as yet unknown. This specimen belongs to a study of T-cell memory formation after mild COVID-19. General study points: Shrinking CD4+ clones resided mostly in CM and EM, and CD8+ ones in EMRA. Some SARS-CoV-2-responding clones were already detected in memory before infection.

Germline CDR1 and CDR2: KGHDR and SFDVKD. The V and J ends lost 4 bases and 0 bases respectively, with 17 bases between them. CDR3 length: 17 residues. TCRdb itself ran the 5' RACE reads through MiXCR, one entry per CDR3 protein. The data hold 85,000 to 120,000 distinct CDR3 sequences, with approximately 17% observed a single time. The clonotype was recovered from an adult woman who had mild COVID-19 (a few samples of this study predate the infection). Cell type and time point are not known. The sample comprised PBMCs or a T cell subset sorted from them (not recorded which). The chain combines TRBV24-1 with TRBJ2-5; tentative D call: TRBD1 (5 bases). CDR3 sequence reads: CATSDSTPAGYQETQYF. The CDR3 coding sequence is TGTGCCACCAGTGACTCCACCCCGGCAGGGTACCAAGAGACCCAGTACTTC.